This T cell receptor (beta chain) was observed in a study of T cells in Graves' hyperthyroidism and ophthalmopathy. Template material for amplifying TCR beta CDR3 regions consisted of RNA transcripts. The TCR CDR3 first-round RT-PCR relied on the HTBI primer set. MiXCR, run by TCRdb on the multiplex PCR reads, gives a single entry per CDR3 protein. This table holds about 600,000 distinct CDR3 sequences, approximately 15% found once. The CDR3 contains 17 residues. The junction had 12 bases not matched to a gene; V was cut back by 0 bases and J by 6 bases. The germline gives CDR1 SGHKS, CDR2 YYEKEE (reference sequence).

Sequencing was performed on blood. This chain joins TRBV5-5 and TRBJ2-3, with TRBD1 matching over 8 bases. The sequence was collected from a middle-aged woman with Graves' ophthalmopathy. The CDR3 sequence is CASSLADRGKVLDTQYF. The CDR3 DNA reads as TGTGCCAGCAGCTTGGCTGACAGGGGAAAGGTGCTGGATACGCAGTATTTT.